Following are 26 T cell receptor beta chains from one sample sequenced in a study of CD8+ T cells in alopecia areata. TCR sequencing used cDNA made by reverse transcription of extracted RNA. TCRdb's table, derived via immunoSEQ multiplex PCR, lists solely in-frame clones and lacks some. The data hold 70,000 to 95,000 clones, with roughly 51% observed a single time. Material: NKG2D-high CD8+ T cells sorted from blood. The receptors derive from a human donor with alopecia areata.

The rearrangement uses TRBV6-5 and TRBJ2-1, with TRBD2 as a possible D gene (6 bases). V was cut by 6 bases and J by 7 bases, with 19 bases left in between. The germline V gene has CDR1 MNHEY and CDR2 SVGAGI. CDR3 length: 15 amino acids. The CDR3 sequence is CASRTSLASGNEQFF. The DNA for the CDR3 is TGTGCCAGCAGAACGAGTCTAGCGTCTGGAAATGAGCAGTTCTTC.

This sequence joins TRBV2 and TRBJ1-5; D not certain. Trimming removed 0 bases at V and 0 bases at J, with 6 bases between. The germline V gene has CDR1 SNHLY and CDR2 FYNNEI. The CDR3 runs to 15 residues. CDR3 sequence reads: CASSEAAYSNQPQHF. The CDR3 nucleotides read TGTGCCAGCAGTGAAGCAGCTTATAGCAATCAGCCCCAGCATTTT. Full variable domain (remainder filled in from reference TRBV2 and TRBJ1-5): EPEVTQTPSHQVTQMGQEVILRCVPISNHLYFYWYRQILGQKVEFLVSFYNNEISEKSEIFDDQFSVERPDGSNFTLKIRSTKLEDSAMYFCASSEAAYSNQPQHFGDGTRLSIL.

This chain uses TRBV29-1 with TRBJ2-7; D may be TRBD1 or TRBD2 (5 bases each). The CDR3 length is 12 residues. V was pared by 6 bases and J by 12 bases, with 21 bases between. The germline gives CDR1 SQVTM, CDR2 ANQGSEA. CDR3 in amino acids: CSVGEMGPGMYF. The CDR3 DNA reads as TGCAGCGTCGGGGAGATGGGGCCGGGTATGTACTTC.

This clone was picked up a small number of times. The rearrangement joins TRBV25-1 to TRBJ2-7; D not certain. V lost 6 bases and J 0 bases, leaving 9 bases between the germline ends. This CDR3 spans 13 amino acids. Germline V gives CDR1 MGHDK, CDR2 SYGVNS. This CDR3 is CASSSWGSYEQYF. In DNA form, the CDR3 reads TGTGCCAGCAGCTCGTGGGGCTCCTACGAGCAGTACTTC.

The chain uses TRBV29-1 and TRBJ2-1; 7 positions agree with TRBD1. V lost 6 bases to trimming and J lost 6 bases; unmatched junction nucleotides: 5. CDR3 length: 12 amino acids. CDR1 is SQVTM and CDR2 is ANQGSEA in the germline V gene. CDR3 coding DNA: TGCAGCGTAGAGACAGGGTTCAATGAGCAGTTCTTC. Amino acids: CSVETGFNEQFF.

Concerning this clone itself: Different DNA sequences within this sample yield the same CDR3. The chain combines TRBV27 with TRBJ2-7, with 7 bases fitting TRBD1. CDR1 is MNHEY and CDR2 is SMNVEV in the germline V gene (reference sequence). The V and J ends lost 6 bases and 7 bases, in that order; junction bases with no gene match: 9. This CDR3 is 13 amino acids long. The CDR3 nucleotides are TGTGCCAGCAGCCTCGACAGGGAAGGTGAGCAGTACTTC. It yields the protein CASSLDREGEQYF.

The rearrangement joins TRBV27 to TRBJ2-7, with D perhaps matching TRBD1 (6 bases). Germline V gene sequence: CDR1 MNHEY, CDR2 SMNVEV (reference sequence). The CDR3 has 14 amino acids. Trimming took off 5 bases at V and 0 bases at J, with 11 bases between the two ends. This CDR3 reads CASSARGHSYEQYF. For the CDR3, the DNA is TGTGCCAGCAGTGCCAGGGGACACTCCTACGAGCAGTACTTC.

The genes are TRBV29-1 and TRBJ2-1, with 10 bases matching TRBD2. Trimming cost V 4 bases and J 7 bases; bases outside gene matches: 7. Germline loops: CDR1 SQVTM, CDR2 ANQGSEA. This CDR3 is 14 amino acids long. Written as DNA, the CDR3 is TGCAGCGTTGTGGAGAGCGGGGGGGGTAATGAGCAGTTCTTC. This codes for CSVVESGGGNEQFF.

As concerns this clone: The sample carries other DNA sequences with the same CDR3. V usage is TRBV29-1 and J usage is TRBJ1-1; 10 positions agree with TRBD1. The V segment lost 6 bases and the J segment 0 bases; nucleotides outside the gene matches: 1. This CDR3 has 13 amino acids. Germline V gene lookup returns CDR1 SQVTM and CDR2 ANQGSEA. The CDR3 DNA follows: TGCAGCGTCGACAGGGGGCTGAACACTGAAGCTTTCTTT. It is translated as CSVDRGLNTEAFF.

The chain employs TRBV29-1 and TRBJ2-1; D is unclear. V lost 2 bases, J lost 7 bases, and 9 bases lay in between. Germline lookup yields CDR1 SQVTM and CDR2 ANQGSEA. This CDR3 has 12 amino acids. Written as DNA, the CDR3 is TGCAGCGTTGAAAGGCTAGATAATGAGCAGTTCTTC. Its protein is CSVERLDNEQFF.

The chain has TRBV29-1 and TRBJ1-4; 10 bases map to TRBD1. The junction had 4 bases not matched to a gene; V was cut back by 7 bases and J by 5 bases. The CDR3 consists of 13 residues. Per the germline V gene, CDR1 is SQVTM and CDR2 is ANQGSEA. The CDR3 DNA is TGCAGCGGGGTGACAGGGGGCAATGAAAAACTGTTTTTT. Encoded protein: CSGVTGGNEKLFF.

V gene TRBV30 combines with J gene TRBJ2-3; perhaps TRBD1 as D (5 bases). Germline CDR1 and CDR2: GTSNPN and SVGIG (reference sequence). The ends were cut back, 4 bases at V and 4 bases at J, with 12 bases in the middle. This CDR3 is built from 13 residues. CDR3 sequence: CAWNLWGADTQYF. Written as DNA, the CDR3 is TGTGCCTGGAATCTATGGGGCGCAGATACGCAGTATTTT.

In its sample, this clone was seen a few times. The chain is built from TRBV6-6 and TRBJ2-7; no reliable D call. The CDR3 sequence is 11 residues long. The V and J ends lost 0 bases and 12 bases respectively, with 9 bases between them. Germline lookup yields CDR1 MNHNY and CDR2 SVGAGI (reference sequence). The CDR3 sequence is CASSYSVPLYF. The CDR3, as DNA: TGTGCCAGCAGTTACTCGGTGCCCCTGTACTTC.

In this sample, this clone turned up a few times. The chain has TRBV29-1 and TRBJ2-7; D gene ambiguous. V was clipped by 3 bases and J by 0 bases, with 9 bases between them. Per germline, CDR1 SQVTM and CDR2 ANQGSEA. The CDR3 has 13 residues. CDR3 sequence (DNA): TGCAGCGTTGATATGACACCCTCCTACGAGCAGTACTTC. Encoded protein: CSVDMTPSYEQYF.

The DNA of the CDR3 is TGCAGCACAACAGGGGAAGAGACCCAGTACTTC. Translation gives CSTTGEETQYF. The chain is built from TRBV29-1 and TRBJ2-5; 7 bases are a match to TRBD1. The CDR3 runs 11 residues. The germline gives CDR1 SQVTM, CDR2 ANQGSEA. V was clipped by 8 bases and J by 3 bases; unmatched bases: 3.

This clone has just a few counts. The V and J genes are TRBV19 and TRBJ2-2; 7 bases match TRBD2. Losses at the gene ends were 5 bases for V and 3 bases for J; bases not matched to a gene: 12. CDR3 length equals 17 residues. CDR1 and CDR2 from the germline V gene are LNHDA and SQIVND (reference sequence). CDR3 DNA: TGTGCCAGTAGTCTCCCTAGGCGGGAGAGGGACACCGGGGAGCTGTTTTTT. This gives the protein CASSLPRRERDTGELFF.

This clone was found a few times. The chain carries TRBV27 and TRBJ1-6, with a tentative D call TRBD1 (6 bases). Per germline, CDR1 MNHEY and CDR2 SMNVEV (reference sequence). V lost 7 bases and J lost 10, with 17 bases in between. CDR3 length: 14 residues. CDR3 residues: CASTSGGGGSPLHF. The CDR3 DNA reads TGTGCCAGCACCAGTGGGGGCGGCGGCTCACCCCTCCACTTT.

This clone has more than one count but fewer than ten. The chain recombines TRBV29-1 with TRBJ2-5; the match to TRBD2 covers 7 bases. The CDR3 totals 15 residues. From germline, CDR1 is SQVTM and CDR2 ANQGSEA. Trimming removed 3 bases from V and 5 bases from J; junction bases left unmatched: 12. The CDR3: CSVDGGRAVGETQYF. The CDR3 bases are TGCAGCGTTGATGGGGGGAGGGCAGTTGGGGAGACCCAGTACTTC.

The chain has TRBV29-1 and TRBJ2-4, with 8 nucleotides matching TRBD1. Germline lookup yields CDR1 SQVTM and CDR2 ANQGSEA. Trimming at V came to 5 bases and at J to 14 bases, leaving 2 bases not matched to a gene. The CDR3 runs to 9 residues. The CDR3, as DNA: TGCAGCGTTCAGGACAGGGAGTACTTC. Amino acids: CSVQDREYF. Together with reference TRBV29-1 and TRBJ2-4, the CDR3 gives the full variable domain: SAVISQKPSRDICQRGTSLTIQCQVDSQVTMMFWYRQQPGQSLTLIATANQGSEATYESGFVIDKFPISRPNLTFSTLTVSNMSPEDSSIYLCSVQDREYFGAGTRLSVL.

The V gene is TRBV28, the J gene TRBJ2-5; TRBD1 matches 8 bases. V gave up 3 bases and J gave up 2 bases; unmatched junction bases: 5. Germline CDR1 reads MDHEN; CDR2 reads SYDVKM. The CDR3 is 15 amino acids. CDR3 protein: CASSFPRTGQETQYF. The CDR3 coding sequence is TGTGCCAGCAGTTTCCCTCGGACAGGGCAAGAGACCCAGTACTTC.

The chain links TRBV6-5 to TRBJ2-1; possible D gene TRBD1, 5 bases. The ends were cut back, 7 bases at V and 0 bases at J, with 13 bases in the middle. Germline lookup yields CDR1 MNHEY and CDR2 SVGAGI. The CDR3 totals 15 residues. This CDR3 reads CASTSTASSYNEQFF. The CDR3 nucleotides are TGTGCCAGCACTTCGACAGCGAGCTCCTACAATGAGCAGTTCTTC.

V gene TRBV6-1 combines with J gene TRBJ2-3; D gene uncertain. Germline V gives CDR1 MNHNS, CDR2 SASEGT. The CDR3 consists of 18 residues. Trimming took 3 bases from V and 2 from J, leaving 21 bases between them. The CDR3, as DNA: TGTGCCAGCAGTGACCCGACGACTTCCTATTACTCCACAGATACGCAGTATTTT. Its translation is CASSDPTTSYYSTDTQYF.

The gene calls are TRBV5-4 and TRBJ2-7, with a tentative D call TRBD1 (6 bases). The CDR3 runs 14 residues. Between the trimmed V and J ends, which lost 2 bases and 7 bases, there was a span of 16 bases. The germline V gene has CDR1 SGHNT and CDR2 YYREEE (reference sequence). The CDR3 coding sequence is TGTGCCAGCAGCTTACCTGACAGGTCTCAGGAGCAGTACTTC. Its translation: CASSLPDRSQEQYF.

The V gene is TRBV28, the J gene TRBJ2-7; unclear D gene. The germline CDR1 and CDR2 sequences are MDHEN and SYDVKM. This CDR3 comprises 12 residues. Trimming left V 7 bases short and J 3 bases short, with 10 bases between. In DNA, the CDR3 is TGTGCCAGCACGTTCGACGGCTACGAGCAGTACTTC. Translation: CASTFDGYEQYF.

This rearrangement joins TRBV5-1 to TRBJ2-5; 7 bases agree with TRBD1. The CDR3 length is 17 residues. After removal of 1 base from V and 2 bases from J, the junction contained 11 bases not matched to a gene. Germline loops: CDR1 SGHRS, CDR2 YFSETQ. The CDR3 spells CASSLFGSTGRQETQYF. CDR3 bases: TGCGCCAGCAGCTTGTTTGGGTCGACAGGGCGGCAAGAGACCCAGTACTTC. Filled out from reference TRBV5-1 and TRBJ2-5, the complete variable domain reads KAGVTQTPRYLIKTRGQQVTLSCSPISGHRSVSWYQQTPGQGLQFLFEYFSETQRNKGNFPGRFSGRQFSNSRSEMNVSTLELGDSALYLCASSLFGSTGRQETQYFGPGTRLLVL.

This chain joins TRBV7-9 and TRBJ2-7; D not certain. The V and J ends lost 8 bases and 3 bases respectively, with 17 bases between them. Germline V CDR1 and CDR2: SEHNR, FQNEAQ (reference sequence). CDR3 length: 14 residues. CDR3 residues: CASVSPNSGYEQYF. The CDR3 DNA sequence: TGTGCCAGCGTCTCCCCGAACTCTGGCTACGAGCAGTACTTC.